A single sample gave rise to the 7 T cell receptor beta chains below, sequenced in a study of cytomegalovirus exposure and HLA in healthy donors. The PCR employed 60 Vbeta primers together with 13 Jbeta primers. Sequenced by immunoSEQ multiplex PCR; TCRdb stores in-frame clones only, minus some. This table has under 200,000 clones, around 79% appearing once. Input material: PBMCs. These receptors came from a male donor in good health and CMV-seropositive.

This clone was seen a few times. The chain has TRBV5-6 and TRBJ2-1; D is possibly TRBD2 (6 bases). V was pared by 4 bases and J by 16 bases, with 18 bases between. This CDR3 has 12 residues. The germline V gene has CDR1 SGHDT and CDR2 YYEEEE. This CDR3 reads CASSAPGARGFF. Here the CDR3 DNA reads TGTGCCAGCAGCGCCCCGGGAGCGAGGGGATTCTTC.

This sequence joins TRBV4-3 and TRBJ1-1, with no clear D. The CDR3 length is 15 residues. Germline lookup yields CDR1 LGHNA and CDR2 YSLEER. The germline V and J ends were trimmed by 0 bases and 1 base, with 9 bases remaining between them. Written as DNA, the CDR3 is TGCGCCAGCAGCCAAGAACACGTGAAGAACACTGAAGCTTTCTTT. Protein: CASSQEHVKNTEAFF.

For the CDR3, the DNA is TGCGCGATTCGGAGCGGGAGAAGGCCCGAGCAGTACTTC. Translating gives CAIRSGRRPEQYF. V gene TRBV10-1 combines with J gene TRBJ2-7, with 8 bases identical to TRBD2. Germline CDR1 WNHNN, CDR2 SYGVQD (reference sequence). The CDR3 length is 13 residues.

The genes are TRBV7-9 and TRBJ2-2; TRBD2 aligns across 7 bases. The CDR3 is made up of 16 amino acids. The germline V gene encodes CDR1 SEHNR and CDR2 FQNEAQ (reference sequence). The V segment lost 6 bases and the J segment 3 bases; nucleotides outside the gene matches: 10. The CDR3 bases are TGTGCCAGCAGTCGCCTAGCGGTCGTTGACACCGGGGAGCTGTTTTTT. Protein: CASSRLAVVDTGELFF.

The chain combines TRBV6-1 with TRBJ2-4; TRBD2 matches 13 bases. This CDR3 has 17 amino acids. Germline assignment: CDR1 MNHNS and CDR2 SASEGT. V was clipped by 3 bases and J by 7 bases; unmatched bases: 9. The CDR3 loop reads CASSDPGLAGSWNIQYF. CDR3 in DNA: TGTGCCAGCAGTGACCCGGGACTAGCGGGGAGCTGGAACATTCAGTACTTC.

CDR3 region: CASRVTGASGELFF. The CDR3 DNA follows: TGTGCCAGTAGAGTGACAGGGGCGTCCGGGGAGCTGTTTTTT. The chain recombines TRBV19 with TRBJ2-2; 8 nucleotides match TRBD1. Trimming removed 6 bases from V and 6 bases from J; junction bases left unmatched: 6. CDR3 length: 14 residues. From germline, CDR1 is LNHDA and CDR2 SQIVND (reference sequence).

The V and J genes are TRBV5-5 and TRBJ1-5; weak D call: TRBD1 (5 bases). The V gene's germline CDR1 is SGHKS and CDR2 YYEKEE (reference sequence). The CDR3 covers 15 residues. Trimming took 1 base from V and 0 from J, leaving 8 bases between them. The CDR3 sequence is CASSLWGGSNQPQHF. The CDR3 nucleotides are TGTGCCAGCAGCTTGTGGGGGGGTAGCAATCAGCCCCAGCATTTT.